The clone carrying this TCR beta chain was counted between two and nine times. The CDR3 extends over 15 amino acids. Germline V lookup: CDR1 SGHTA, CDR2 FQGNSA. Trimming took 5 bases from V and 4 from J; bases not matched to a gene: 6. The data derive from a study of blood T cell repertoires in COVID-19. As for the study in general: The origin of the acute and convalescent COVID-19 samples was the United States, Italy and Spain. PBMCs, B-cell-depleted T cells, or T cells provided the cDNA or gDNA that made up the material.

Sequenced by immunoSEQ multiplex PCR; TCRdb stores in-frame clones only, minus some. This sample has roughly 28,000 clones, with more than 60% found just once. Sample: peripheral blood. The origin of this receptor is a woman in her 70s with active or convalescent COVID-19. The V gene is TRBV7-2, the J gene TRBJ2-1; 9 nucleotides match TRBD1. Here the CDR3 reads CASSPTGTGYNEQFF. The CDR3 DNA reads TGTGCCAGCAGCCCCACCGGGACAGGGTACAATGAGCAGTTCTTC.